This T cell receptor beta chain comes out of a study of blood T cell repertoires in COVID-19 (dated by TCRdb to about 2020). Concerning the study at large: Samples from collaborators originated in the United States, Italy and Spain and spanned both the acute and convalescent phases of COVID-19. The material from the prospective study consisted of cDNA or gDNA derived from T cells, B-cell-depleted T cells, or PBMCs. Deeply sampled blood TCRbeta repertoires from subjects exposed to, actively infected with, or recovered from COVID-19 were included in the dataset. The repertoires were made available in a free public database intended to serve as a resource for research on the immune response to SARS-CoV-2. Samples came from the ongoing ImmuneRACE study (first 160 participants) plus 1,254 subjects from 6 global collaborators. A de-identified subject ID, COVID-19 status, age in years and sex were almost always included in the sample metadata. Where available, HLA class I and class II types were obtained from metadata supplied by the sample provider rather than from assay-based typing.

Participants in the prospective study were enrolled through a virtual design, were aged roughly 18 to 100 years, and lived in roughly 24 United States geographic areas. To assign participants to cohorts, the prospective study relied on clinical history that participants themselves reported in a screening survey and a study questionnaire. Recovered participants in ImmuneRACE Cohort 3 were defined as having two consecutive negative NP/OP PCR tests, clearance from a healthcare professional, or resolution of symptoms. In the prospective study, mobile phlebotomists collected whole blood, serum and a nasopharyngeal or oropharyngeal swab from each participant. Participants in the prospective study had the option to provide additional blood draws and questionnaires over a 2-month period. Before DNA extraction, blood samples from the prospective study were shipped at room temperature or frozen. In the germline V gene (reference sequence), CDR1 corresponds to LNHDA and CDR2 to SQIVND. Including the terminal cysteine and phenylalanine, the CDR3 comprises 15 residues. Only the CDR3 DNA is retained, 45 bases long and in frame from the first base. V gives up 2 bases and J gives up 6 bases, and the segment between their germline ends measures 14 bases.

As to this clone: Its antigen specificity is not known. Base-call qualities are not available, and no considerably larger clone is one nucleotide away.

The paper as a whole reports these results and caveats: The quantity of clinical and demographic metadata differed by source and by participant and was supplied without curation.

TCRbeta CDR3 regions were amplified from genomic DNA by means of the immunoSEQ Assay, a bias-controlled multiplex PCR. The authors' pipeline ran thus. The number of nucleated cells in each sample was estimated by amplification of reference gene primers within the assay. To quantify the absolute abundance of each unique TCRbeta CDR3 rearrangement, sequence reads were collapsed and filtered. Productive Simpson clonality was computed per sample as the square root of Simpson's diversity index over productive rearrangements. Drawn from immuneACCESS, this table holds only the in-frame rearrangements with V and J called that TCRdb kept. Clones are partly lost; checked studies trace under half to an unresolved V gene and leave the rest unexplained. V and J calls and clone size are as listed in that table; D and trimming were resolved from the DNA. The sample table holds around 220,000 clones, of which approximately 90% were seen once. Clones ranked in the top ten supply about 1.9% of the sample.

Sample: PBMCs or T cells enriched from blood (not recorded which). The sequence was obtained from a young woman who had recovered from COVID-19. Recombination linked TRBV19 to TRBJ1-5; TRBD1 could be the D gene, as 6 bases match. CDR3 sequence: CASSISPAGAQPQHF. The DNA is TGTGCCAGTAGTATAAGTCCGGCGGGGGCTCAGCCCCAGCATTTT.